This T cell receptor (beta chain) emerged from a study of blood T cell repertoires in COVID-19. Profiled with immunoSEQ multiplex PCR; TCRdb holds only in-frame clones, not every one. The table lists about 47,000 clones, around 85% of them singletons. Germline V gene sequence: CDR1 SEHNR, CDR2 FQNEAQ (reference sequence). Trimming pared 5 bases from V and 0 bases from J, leaving 11 bases between. This CDR3 is 15 amino acids long. The sequence derives from a woman older than 75 with COVID-19, enrolled during active disease. The V call is TRBV7-9, the J call TRBJ2-1; weak D call: TRBD1 (5 bases). Sequencing was carried out using peripheral blood. CDR3 sequence: CASSPHGHSYNEQFF. DNA for the CDR3: TGTGCCAGCAGCCCACATGGACACTCCTACAATGAGCAGTTCTTC.